What follows are 29 T cell receptor beta chains derived from one specimen sequenced in a study of blood T cell repertoires in COVID-19. Here immunoSEQ multiplex PCR was the method, and the copy in TCRdb shows in-frame clones only, minus some. The sample carries over 200,000 clones, roughly 88% recorded once. The sequenced material came from PBMCs or T cells enriched from blood (not recorded which). These receptors all come from a woman in her twenties or thirties who had been exposed to COVID-19.

A note on this clone: The sample has other DNA sequences that encode this CDR3 too. The J gene is TRBJ2-7, the V gene TRBV5-1; 7 nucleotides align to TRBD1. CDR1 is SGHRS, CDR2 YFSETQ, per germline. The CDR3 runs 12 residues. Trimming removed 0 bases from V and 7 bases from J; junction bases left unmatched: 1. The CDR3 bases are TGCGCCAGCAGCTTGGGACAGGGAGAGCAGTACTTC. Its translation: CASSLGQGEQYF.

The chain employs TRBV5-4 and TRBJ2-5, with D perhaps matching TRBD1 (5 bases). Looked up from germline, CDR1 is SGHNT and CDR2 is YYREEE (reference sequence). This CDR3 has 13 amino acids. V lost 1 base to trimming and J lost 2 bases, with 6 bases between them. The CDR3 DNA reads TGTGCCAGCAGCTTGAAGGGGCAAGAGACCCAGTACTTC. Protein product: CASSLKGQETQYF.

In regard to this clone: One junction end does not reproduce the germline sequence, and a read error may be involved. V and J are TRBV2 and TRBJ2-5, with D maybe TRBD1 (5 bases). The germline gives CDR1 SNHLY, CDR2 FYNNEI. The length of the CDR3 is 10 residues. Here the CDR3 DNA reads TGTGCCAGCAGTGTGAAAGGGGTGAACTTC. Protein product: CASSVKGVNF.

This rearrangement joins TRBV5-4 to TRBJ1-2; 8 bases are shared with TRBD1. With V trimmed by 4 bases and J by 5 bases, 7 bases remained unmatched. The CDR3 covers 14 residues. From germline, CDR1 is SGHNT and CDR2 YYREEE (reference sequence). The CDR3 DNA is TGTGCCAGCAGCGGGGCAGGGGGCGAGTATGGCTACACCTTC. Residues: CASSGAGGEYGYTF.

This rearrangement joins TRBV6-5 to TRBJ2-1; 8 bases agree with TRBD2. Germline-derived CDR1 and CDR2 are MNHEY and SVGAGI. This CDR3 is built from 15 residues. The trim removed 2 bases at V and 6 bases at J, leaving 6 bases unmatched. The DNA of the CDR3 is TGTGCCAGCAGTTACGAGGGCGGGAGGTTCAATGAGCAGTTCTTC. This gives the protein CASSYEGGRFNEQFF.

The rearrangement links TRBV3-1 (or the pseudogene TRBV3-2) to TRBJ2-3, with 7 bases lining up with TRBD1. V trimming: 6 bases; J trimming: 4 bases; junction bases outside the gene matches: 10. Germline V CDR1 and CDR2: LGHDT, YNNKEL (reference sequence). The CDR3 runs 15 residues. This chain's CDR3 is CASSPGGSLSDTQYF. The CDR3 DNA sequence: TGTGCCAGCAGTCCAGGGGGAAGTTTGTCAGATACGCAGTATTTT.

The V gene is TRBV29-1, the J gene TRBJ2-5; 7 nucleotides match TRBD2. CDR1 is SQVTM and CDR2 is ANQGSEA in the germline V gene. After removal of 4 bases from V and 1 base from J, the junction contained 9 bases not matched to a gene. The CDR3 runs 15 residues. This chain's CDR3 is CSVVERGNLQETQYF. Written as DNA, the CDR3 is TGCAGCGTTGTTGAGCGGGGAAACCTCCAAGAGACCCAGTACTTC.

The chain joins TRBV6-1 to TRBJ2-2; D is perhaps TRBD2 (6 bases). CDR3 length equals 17 residues. Germline CDR1 and CDR2: MNHNS and SASEGT. V lost 0 bases and J 2 bases, leaving 13 bases between the germline ends. The CDR3 region has the DNA TGTGCCAGCAGTGAAGCTTCTGGCGGGATTAACACCGGGGAGCTGTTTTTT. Amino acid sequence: CASSEASGGINTGELFF.

This chain connects TRBV28 to TRBJ1-1, with 8 bases aligning to TRBD1. J lost 3 bases, V lost 6 bases, and 3 bases had no gene match. The CDR3 extends over 13 amino acids. CDR1 is MDHEN and CDR2 is SYDVKM in the germline V gene. The CDR3 nucleotides read TGTGCCAGCAGGTCAGGGGGCGACACTGAAGCTTTCTTT. Its translation: CASRSGGDTEAFF.

The chain carries TRBV2 and TRBJ1-2, with D tentatively TRBD1 (5 bases). Trimming took off 3 bases at V and 7 bases at J, with 15 bases between the two ends. CDR1 SNHLY and CDR2 FYNNEI come from the germline V gene. The CDR3 extends over 14 amino acids. Here the CDR3 DNA reads TGTGCCAGCAGTGAGGAGGGGATGGGTAGTGGCTACACCTTC. Residues: CASSEEGMGSGYTF.

For the CDR3, the DNA is TGTGCCAGCAGTTTAACAGAAAACTACGAGCAGTACTTC. This gives the protein CASSLTENYEQYF. This sequence joins TRBV6-2 or TRBV6-3 and TRBJ2-7; unclear D gene. Trimming pared 4 bases from V and 3 bases from J, leaving 10 bases between. This CDR3 has 13 residues. Germline lookup yields CDR1 MNHEY and CDR2 SVGEGT.

This chain uses TRBV7-8 with TRBJ1-6; D is uncertain. Germline V gene data show CDR1 as SGHVS and CDR2 as FQNEAQ. The CDR3 spans 14 residues. V shed 1 base and J shed 8 bases, with 9 bases lying between them. CDR3 bases: TGTGCCAGCAGCTTAGGGCAGGACTATTCACCCCTCCACTTT. Translating it yields CASSLGQDYSPLHF.

This clone was seen once. The V and J genes are TRBV30 and TRBJ2-1, with 11 bases matching TRBD2. The CDR3 runs to 15 residues. Germline CDR1 reads GTSNPN; CDR2 reads SVGIG (reference sequence). V lost 0 bases and J lost 9; bases outside the gene matches: 7. CDR3 nucleotide sequence: TGTGCCTGGAGTGTACTAGCGGGAGTTAGTATTGAGCAGTTCTTC. Its translation is CAWSVLAGVSIEQFF.

The V and J genes are TRBV2 and TRBJ1-1; 9 bases agree with TRBD1. The J segment lost 2 bases and the V segment lost 7 bases, leaving 5 bases of the junction unmatched. The CDR3 runs 14 residues. In germline, CDR1 is SNHLY, CDR2 FYNNEI. This CDR3 reads CASNLDRGNTEAFF. CDR3 bases: TGTGCCAGCAACTTGGACAGGGGAAACACTGAAGCTTTCTTT.

This clone was observed a handful of times. This chain uses TRBV7-2 with TRBJ2-7; D uncertain. Trimming pared 1 base from V and 1 base from J, leaving 5 bases between. The CDR3 covers 13 residues. CDR1 is SGHTA, CDR2 FQGNSA, per germline. CDR3 DNA sequence: TGTGCCAGCAGCTTAGTCCGGTCCTACGAGCAGTACTTC. This sequence encodes CASSLVRSYEQYF.

The rearrangement uses TRBV6-2 or TRBV6-3 and TRBJ2-7, with 13 bases lining up with TRBD2. The CDR3 is 16 amino acids. Trimming at V came to 6 bases and at J to 1 base, leaving 6 bases not matched to a gene. CDR1 MNHEY and CDR2 SVGEGT come from the germline V gene. The DNA of the CDR3 is TGTGCCAGCAGCCCTTTGGGACTAGCGGGATCCTACGAGCAGTACTTC. This gives the protein CASSPLGLAGSYEQYF.

The chain uses TRBV4-1 and TRBJ1-2, with D possibly matching TRBD1 (5 bases). V shed 4 bases and J shed 4 bases, with 16 bases lying between them. The CDR3 consists of 15 residues. The germline CDR1 and CDR2 sequences are MGHRA and YSYEKL. The CDR3 bases are TGCGCCAGCAGCCGACCTGGGACGGGAGCCTATGGCTACACCTTC. Protein: CASSRPGTGAYGYTF.

The CDR3, as DNA: TGTGCCAGTGGGGCCTGGACAGGACAGGGCCAACTCTCCTACGAGCAGTACTTC. Translating gives CASGAWTGQGQLSYEQYF. The genes are TRBV19 and TRBJ2-7; 8 bases are shared with TRBD1. The CDR3 covers 18 residues. V was pared by 8 bases and J by 0 bases, with 18 bases of the junction left unmatched. CDR1 and CDR2 (germline): LNHDA, SQIVND (reference sequence). Full variable domain (rest looked up from reference TRBV19 and TRBJ2-7): DGGITQSPKYLFRKEGQNVTLSCEQNLNHDAMYWYRQDPGQGLRLIYYSQIVNDFQKGDIAEGYSVSREKKESFPLTVTSAQKNPTAFYLCASGAWTGQGQLSYEQYFGPGTRLTVT.

The rearrangement uses TRBV5-1 and TRBJ1-1; D ambiguous. The CDR3 runs 13 residues. The V gene's germline CDR1 is SGHRS and CDR2 YFSETQ. V lost 0 bases and J lost 7, with 10 bases in between. CDR3: CASSLDLPYEAFF. The DNA of the CDR3 is TGCGCCAGCAGCTTGGATCTCCCTTATGAAGCTTTCTTT.

This clone was seen a single time. The chain is built from TRBV6-5 and TRBJ1-2, with 8 bases matching TRBD1. Germline lookup yields CDR1 MNHEY and CDR2 SVGAGI. The CDR3 length is 12 residues. Trimming took 7 bases from V and 8 from J; bases not matched to a gene: 6. The CDR3 coding sequence is TGTGCCAGCACCCAGGGGGCAGCAGGCTACACCTTC. This encodes CASTQGAAGYTF.

The chain employs TRBV4-1 and TRBJ1-1; D might be TRBD1 (5 bases). V was pared by 0 bases and J by 1 base, with 9 bases between. Germline V gene sequence: CDR1 MGHRA, CDR2 YSYEKL. This CDR3 is built from 15 residues. CDR3 DNA sequence: TGCGCCAGCAGCCAAGATTCCCAGGGGAACACTGAAGCTTTCTTT. The encoded protein is CASSQDSQGNTEAFF.

The V gene is TRBV28, the J gene TRBJ1-1; D gene ambiguous. Deletions cut 6 bases from V and 0 bases from J, with 11 bases between. The CDR3 has 14 amino acids. Germline V gives CDR1 MDHEN, CDR2 SYDVKM. The CDR3 protein is CASSVQSLNTEAFF. CDR3 nucleotides: TGTGCCAGCAGCGTACAGAGCTTGAACACTGAAGCTTTCTTT.

This clone was counted once. The gene calls are TRBV6-5 and TRBJ1-1; 10 bases agree with TRBD1. This CDR3 contains 13 residues. V shed 6 bases and J 9 bases; nucleotides not matched to a gene: 7. Germline assignment: CDR1 MNHEY and CDR2 SVGAGI. The chain's CDR3 is CASRNWDRGKAFF. The DNA for the CDR3 is TGTGCCAGCAGAAATTGGGACAGGGGAAAAGCTTTCTTT.

The V call is TRBV4-2, the J call TRBJ2-5, with TRBD1 matching over 8 bases. The junction had 18 bases not matched to a gene; V was cut back by 1 base and J by 5 bases. The germline V gene encodes CDR1 LGHNA and CDR2 YNFKEQ. The CDR3 sequence is 19 residues long. CDR3 loop: CASSQGLLSGQGAGETQYF. The DNA of the CDR3 is TGTGCCAGCAGCCAAGGTCTACTCAGCGGGCAGGGGGCCGGGGAGACCCAGTACTTC.

This chain connects TRBV27 to TRBJ2-5; TRBD2 matches at 8 bases. The CDR3 spans 13 residues. The trim removed 6 bases at V and 2 bases at J, leaving 2 bases unmatched. Germline lookup yields CDR1 MNHEY and CDR2 SMNVEV (reference sequence). The CDR3 region has the DNA TGTGCCAGCAGCCCTAGCGGGCAAGAGACCCAGTACTTC. This codes for CASSPSGQETQYF.

This rearrangement joins TRBV4-1 to TRBJ1-5, with 8 nucleotides matching TRBD1. Germline CDR1 and CDR2: MGHRA and YSYEKL. V lost 4 bases, J lost 3 bases, and 11 bases stayed unmatched. The CDR3 covers 17 residues. CDR3: CASSRGQQGVNNQPQHF. The CDR3 nucleotides are TGCGCCAGCAGCCGAGGTCAACAGGGGGTTAACAATCAGCCCCAGCATTTT.

This chain connects TRBV10-3 to TRBJ2-1, with 8 bases fitting TRBD2. The germline V gene has CDR1 ENHRY and CDR2 SYGVKD. V was pared by 6 bases and J by 5 bases, with 3 bases of the junction left unmatched. The length of the CDR3 is 13 residues. The CDR3 loop reads CAIRTSAHNEQFF. CDR3 sequence (DNA): TGTGCCATCAGGACTAGCGCCCACAATGAGCAGTTCTTC.

This rearrangement joins TRBV5-4 to TRBJ1-2, with D possibly being TRBD1 (5 bases). Trimming left V 1 base short and J 2 bases short, with 9 bases between. Germline lookup yields CDR1 SGHNT and CDR2 YYREEE (reference sequence). There are 14 residues in the CDR3. The CDR3 protein is CASSLYQGNYGYTF. CDR3 nucleotides: TGTGCCAGCAGCTTGTATCAGGGCAACTATGGCTACACCTTC.

There are a few counts of this clone. This chain connects TRBV5-1 to TRBJ2-7; a possible D gene is TRBD1 (6 bases). Between the trimmed V and J ends, which lost 4 bases and 1 base, there was a span of 12 bases. The CDR3 length is 14 residues. The germline gives CDR1 SGHRS, CDR2 YFSETQ. CDR3 nucleotides: TGCGCCAGCAGCGCGGTGGACAGTTCCTACGAGCAGTACTTC. Its translation is CASSAVDSSYEQYF.